This entry describes one T cell receptor beta chain. This sample is part of a study of blood T cell repertoires in COVID-19. Losses at the gene ends were 4 bases for V and 9 bases for J; bases not matched to a gene: 9. The length of the CDR3 is 14 residues. In germline, CDR1 is MRHNA, CDR2 SNTAGT. Method: immunoSEQ multiplex PCR; TCRdb's copy keeps in-frame clones and lacks some. The table lists 50,000 to 60,000 clones, about 91% of them singletons. Seattle-derived patients entered the study during active infection and were followed longitudinally. Sequencing was carried out using peripheral blood. V is TRBV6-4 and J is TRBJ1-5; 7 nucleotides align to TRBD1. The sequence derives from a man between 35 and 55 years old with COVID-19, enrolled during active disease. CDR3: CASSAQGGRGPQHF. For the CDR3, the DNA is TGTGCCAGCAGTGCCCAGGGGGGCCGGGGGCCCCAGCATTTT.